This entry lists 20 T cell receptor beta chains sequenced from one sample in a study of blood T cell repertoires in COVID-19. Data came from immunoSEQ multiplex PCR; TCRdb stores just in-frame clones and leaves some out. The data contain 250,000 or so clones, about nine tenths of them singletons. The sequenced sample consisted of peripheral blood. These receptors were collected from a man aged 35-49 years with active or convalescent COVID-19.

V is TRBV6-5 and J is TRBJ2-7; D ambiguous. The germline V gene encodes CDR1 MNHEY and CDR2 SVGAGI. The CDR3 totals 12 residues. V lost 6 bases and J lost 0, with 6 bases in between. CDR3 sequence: CASSPRSYEQYF. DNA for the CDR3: TGTGCCAGCAGCCCCCGCTCCTACGAGCAGTACTTC.

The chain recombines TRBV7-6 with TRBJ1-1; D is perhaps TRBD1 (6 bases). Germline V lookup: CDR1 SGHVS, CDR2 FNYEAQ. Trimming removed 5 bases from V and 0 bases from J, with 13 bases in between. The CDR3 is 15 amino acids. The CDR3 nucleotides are TGTGCCAGCAGCCTAGGACAGAGCATGAACACTGAAGCTTTCTTT. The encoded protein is CASSLGQSMNTEAFF.

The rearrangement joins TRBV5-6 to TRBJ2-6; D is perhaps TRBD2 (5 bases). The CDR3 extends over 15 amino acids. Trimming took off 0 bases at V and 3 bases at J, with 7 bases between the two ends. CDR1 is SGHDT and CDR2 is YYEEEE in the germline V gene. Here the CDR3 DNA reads TGTGCCAGCAGCTTGGGGGCGGGTGGGGCCAACGTCCTGACTTTC. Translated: CASSLGAGGANVLTF.

The CDR3 coding sequence is TGCGCCAGCAGCTTGGGATCTAGCGGGGACACCAGGAGCACAGATACGCAGTATTTT. This sequence encodes CASSLGSSGDTRSTDTQYF. This sequence joins TRBV5-1 and TRBJ2-3; 9 bases agree with TRBD2. Trimming took 0 bases from V and 0 from J; bases not matched to a gene: 11. The CDR3 contains 19 residues. Germline assignment: CDR1 SGHRS and CDR2 YFSETQ.

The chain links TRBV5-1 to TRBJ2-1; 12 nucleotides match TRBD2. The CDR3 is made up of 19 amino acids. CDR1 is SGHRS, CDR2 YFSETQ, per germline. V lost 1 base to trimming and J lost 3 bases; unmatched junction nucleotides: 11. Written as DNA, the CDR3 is TGCGCCAGCAGCTTGCGGACTAGCGGGAATCGGGTCGGCTACAATGAGCAGTTCTTC. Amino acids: CASSLRTSGNRVGYNEQFF.

CDR3: CATRGGQADNEQFF. In nucleotides, the CDR3 is TGTGCCACCAGGGGGGGTCAAGCAGACAATGAGCAGTTCTTC. The chain uses TRBV15 and TRBJ2-1, with D possibly TRBD2 on 6 matching bases. Germline lookup yields CDR1 LNHNV and CDR2 YYDKDF (reference sequence). The CDR3 loop spans 14 amino acids. Deletions cut 6 bases from V and 5 bases from J, with 14 bases between.

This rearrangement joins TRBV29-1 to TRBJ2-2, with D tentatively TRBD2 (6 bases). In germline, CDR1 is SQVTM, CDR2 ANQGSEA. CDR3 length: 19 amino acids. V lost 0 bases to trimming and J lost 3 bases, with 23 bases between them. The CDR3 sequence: CSVEEPRRFRERDTGELFF. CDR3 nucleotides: TGCAGCGTTGAAGAACCCCGCCGTTTCCGGGAGAGAGACACCGGGGAGCTGTTTTTT.

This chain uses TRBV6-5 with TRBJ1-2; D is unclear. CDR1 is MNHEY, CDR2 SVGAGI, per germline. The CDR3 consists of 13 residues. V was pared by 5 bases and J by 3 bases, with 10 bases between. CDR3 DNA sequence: TGTGCCAGCAGTAGCGACGGATACTATGGCTACACCTTC. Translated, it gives CASSSDGYYGYTF.

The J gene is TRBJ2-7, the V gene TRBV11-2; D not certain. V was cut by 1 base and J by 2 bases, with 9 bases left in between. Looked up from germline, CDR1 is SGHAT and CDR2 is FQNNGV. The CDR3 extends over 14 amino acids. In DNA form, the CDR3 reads TGTGCCAGCAGCTTAGTTAGCAACACCTACGAGCAGTACTTC. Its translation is CASSLVSNTYEQYF. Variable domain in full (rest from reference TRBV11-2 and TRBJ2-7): EAGVAQSPRYKIIEKRQSVAFWCNPISGHATLYWYQQILGQGPKLLIQFQNNGVVDDSQLPKDRFSAERLKGVDSTLKIQPAKLEDSAVYLCASSLVSNTYEQYFGPGTRLTVT.

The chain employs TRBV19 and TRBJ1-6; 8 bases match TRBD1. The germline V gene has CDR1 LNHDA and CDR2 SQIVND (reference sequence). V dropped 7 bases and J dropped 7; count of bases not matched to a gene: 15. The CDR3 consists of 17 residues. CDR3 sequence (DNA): TGTGCCAGTACCAAATCCCGGACAGGGCGGGTCAATTCACCCCTCCACTTT. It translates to CASTKSRTGRVNSPLHF.

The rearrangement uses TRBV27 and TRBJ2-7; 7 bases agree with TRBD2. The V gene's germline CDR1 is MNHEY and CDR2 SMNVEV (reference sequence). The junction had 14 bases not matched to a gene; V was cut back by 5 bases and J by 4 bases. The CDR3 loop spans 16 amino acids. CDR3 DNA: TGTGCCAGCAGTCCCTCAAGCGGGATCCTTCCTTACGAGCAGTACTTC. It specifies CASSPSSGILPYEQYF.

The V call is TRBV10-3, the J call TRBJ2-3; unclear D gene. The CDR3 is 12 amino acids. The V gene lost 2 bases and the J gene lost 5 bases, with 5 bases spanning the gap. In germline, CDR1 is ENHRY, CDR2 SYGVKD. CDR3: CAISEVEDTQYF. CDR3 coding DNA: TGTGCCATCAGTGAGGTAGAAGATACGCAGTATTTT.

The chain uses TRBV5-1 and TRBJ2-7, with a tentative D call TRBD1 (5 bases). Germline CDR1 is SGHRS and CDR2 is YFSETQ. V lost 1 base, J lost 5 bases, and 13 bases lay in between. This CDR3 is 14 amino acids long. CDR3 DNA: TGCGCCAGCAGCTTGAGGGGCGGTGCGGACGAGCAGTACTTC. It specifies CASSLRGGADEQYF.

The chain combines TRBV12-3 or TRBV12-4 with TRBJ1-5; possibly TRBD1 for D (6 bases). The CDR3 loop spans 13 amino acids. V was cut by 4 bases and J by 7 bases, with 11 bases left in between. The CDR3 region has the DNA TGTGCCAGCAGTTATACAGGGTACCAGCCCCAGCATTTT. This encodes CASSYTGYQPQHF.

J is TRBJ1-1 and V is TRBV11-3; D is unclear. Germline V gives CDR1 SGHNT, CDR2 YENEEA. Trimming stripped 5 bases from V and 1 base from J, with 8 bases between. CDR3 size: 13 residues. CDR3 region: CASSPEKNTEAFF. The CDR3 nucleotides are TGTGCCAGCAGCCCAGAAAAGAACACTGAAGCTTTCTTT.

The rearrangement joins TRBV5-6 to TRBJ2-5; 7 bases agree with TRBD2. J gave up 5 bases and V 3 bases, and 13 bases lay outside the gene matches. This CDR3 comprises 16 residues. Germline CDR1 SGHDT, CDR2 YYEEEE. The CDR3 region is CASSSSLASGGETQYF. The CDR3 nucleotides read TGTGCCAGCAGCTCCTCACTCGCTAGCGGTGGGGAGACCCAGTACTTC. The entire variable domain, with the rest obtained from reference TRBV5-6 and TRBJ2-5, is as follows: DAGVTQSPTHLIKTRGQQVTLRCSPKSGHDTVSWYQQALGQGPQFIFQYYEEEERQRGNFPDRFSGHQFPNYSSELNVNALLLGDSALYLCASSSSLASGGETQYFGPGTRLLVL.

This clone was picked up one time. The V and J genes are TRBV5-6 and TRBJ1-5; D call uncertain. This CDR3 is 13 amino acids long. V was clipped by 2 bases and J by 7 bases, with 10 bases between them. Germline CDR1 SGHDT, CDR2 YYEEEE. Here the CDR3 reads CASSFGGRQPQHF. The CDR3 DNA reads TGTGCCAGCAGCTTCGGAGGGAGACAGCCCCAGCATTTT.

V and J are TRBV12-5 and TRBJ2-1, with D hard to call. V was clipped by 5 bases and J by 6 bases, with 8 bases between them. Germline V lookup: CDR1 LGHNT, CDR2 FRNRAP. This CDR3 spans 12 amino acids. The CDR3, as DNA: TGTGCTAGTGGTGCCCGAGGCAATGAGCAGTTCTTC. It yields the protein CASGARGNEQFF.

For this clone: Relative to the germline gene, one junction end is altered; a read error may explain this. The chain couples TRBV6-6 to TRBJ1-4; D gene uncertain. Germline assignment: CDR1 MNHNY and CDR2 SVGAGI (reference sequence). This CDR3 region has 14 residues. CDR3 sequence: CASSYFPGSEKLFF. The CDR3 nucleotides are TGTGCCAGCAGCTACTTCCCGGGGTCAGAAAAACTGTTTTTT.

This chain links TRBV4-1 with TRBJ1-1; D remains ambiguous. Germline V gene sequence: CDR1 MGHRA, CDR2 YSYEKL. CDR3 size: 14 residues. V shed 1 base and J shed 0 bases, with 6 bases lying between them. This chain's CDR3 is CASSQVALNTEAFF. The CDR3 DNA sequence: TGCGCCAGCAGCCAAGTAGCGCTGAACACTGAAGCTTTCTTT.